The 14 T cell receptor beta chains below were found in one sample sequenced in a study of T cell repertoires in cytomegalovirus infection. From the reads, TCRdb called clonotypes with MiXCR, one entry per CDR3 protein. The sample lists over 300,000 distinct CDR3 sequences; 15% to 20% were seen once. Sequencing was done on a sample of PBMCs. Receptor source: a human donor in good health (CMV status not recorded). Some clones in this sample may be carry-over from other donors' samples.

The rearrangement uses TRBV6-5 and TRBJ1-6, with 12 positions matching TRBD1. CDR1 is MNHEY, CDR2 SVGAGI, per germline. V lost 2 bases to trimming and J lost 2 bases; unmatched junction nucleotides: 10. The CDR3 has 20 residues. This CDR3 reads CASSYRFTGTGGTYNSPLHF. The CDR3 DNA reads TGTGCCAGCAGTTACCGTTTCACCGGGACAGGGGGCACCTATAATTCACCCCTCCACTTT.

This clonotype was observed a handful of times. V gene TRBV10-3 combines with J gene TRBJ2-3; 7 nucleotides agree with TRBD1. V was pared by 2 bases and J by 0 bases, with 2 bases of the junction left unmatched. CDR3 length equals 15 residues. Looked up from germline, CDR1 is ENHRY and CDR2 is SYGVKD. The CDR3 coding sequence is TGTGCCATCAGTGAGGTGGGACAGAGCACAGATACGCAGTATTTT. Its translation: CAISEVGQSTDTQYF.

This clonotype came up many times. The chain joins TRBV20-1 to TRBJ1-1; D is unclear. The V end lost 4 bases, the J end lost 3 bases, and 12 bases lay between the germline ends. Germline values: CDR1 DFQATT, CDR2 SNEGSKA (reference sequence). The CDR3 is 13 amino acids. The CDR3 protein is CSAIKGLYTEAFF. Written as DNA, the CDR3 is TGCAGTGCTATTAAAGGGCTGTACACTGAAGCTTTCTTT.

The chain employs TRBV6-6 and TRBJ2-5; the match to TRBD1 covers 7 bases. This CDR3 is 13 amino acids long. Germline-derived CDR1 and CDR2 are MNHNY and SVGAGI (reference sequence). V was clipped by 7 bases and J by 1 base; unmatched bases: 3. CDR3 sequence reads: CASTAGGQETQYF. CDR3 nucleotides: TGTGCCAGCACCGCAGGGGGCCAAGAGACCCAGTACTTC.

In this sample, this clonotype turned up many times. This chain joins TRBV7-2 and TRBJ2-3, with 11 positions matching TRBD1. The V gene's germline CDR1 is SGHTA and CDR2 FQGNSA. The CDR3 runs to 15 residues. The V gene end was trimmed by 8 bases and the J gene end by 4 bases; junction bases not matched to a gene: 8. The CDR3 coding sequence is TGTGCCAGCGTCCGGGACAGGGGGTGGTCAGATACGCAGTATTTT. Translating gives CASVRDRGWSDTQYF.

The chain's CDR3 is CASSLSQGRHEQYF. CDR3 bases: TGTGCCAGCAGTTTATCTCAGGGTCGCCACGAGCAGTACTTC. The chain is built from TRBV12-3 or TRBV12-4 and TRBJ2-7; maybe TRBD1 (5 bases). Trimming took off 2 bases at V and 5 bases at J, with 13 bases between the two ends. This CDR3 has 14 residues.

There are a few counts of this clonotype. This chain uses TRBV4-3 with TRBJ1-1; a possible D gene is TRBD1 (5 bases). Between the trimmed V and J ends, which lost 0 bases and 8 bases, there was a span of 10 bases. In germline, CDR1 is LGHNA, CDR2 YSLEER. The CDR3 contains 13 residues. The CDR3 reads CASSQDQGIEAFF. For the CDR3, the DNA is TGCGCCAGCAGCCAAGATCAGGGAATCGAAGCTTTCTTT.

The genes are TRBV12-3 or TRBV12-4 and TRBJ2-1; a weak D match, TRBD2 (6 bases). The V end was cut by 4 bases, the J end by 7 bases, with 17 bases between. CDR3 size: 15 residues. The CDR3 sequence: CASSYGPGGRNEQFF. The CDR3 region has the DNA TGTGCCAGCAGTTATGGGCCCGGAGGGAGGAATGAGCAGTTCTTC.

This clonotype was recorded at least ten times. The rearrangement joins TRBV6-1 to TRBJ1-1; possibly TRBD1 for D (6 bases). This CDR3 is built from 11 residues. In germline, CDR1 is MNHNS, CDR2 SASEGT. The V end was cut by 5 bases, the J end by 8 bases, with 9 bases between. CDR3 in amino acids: CASSYRAEAFF. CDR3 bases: TGTGCCAGCAGTTACAGGGCCGAAGCTTTCTTT.

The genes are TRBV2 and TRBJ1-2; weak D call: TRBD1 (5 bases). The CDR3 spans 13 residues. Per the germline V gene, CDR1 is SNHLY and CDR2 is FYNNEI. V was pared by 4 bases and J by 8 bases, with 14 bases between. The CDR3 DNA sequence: TGTGCCAGCAGTGTGTCAGGGAGGGAGGGCTACACCTTC. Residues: CASSVSGREGYTF.

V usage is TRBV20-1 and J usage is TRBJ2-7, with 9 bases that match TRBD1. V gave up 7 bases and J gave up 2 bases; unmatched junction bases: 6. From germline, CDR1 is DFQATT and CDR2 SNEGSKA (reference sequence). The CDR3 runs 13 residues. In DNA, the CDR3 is TGCAGTGTATCCGGACAGGGGCCCTACGAGCAGTACTTC. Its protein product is CSVSGQGPYEQYF.

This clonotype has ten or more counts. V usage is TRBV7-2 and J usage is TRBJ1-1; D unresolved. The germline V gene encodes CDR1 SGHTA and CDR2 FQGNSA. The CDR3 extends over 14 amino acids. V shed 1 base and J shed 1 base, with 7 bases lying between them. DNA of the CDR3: TGTGCCAGCAGCTTAGACAGACAGAACACTGAAGCTTTCTTT. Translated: CASSLDRQNTEAFF.

The DNA of the CDR3 is TGTGCCAGCAGTTTATCTCAACGGGAGACCGCAACTAATGAAAAACTGTTTTTT. This translates into CASSLSQRETATNEKLFF. The genes are TRBV28 and TRBJ1-4; unclear D gene. CDR3 size: 18 residues. The ends were cut back, 1 base at V and 0 bases at J, with 15 bases in the middle. From germline, CDR1 is MDHEN and CDR2 SYDVKM.

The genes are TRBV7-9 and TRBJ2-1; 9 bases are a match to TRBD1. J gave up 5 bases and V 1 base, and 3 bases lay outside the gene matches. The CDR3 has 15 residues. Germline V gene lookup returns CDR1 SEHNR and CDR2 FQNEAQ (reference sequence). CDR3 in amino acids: CASSLEQGADNEQFF. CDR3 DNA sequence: TGTGCCAGCAGCTTAGAACAGGGGGCTGACAATGAGCAGTTCTTC.